A single sample gave rise to the 29 T cell receptor beta chains below, sequenced in a study of T cells of healthy individuals. MiXCR, applied by TCRdb to the 5' RACE reads, yields one record per CDR3 protein. The sample consists of about 53,000 distinct CDR3 sequences, 14% to 15% of them appearing once. These receptors all stem from a human donor in good health.

This clonotype was detected only a few times. The chain recombines TRBV25-1 with TRBJ1-1; no reliable D call. Trimming took off 1 base at V and 1 base at J, with 10 bases between the two ends. Germline assignment: CDR1 MGHDK and CDR2 SYGVNS. The CDR3 totals 15 residues. CDR3 sequence reads: CASSELDPGNTEAFF. The CDR3 region has the DNA TGTGCCAGCAGTGAATTGGACCCTGGGAACACTGAAGCTTTCTTT.

This clonotype was observed at least ten times. J is TRBJ1-1 and V is TRBV6-6; no clear D. The CDR3 sequence is 15 residues long. V was clipped by 2 bases and J by 10 bases, with 20 bases between them. CDR1 and CDR2 (germline): MNHNY, SVGAGI (reference sequence). The CDR3 coding sequence is TGTGCCAGCAGTTACCAGGAGTATATCCAAAAGGGAGCTTTCTTT. It is translated as CASSYQEYIQKGAFF.

This clonotype was counted many times. The gene calls are TRBV4-3 and TRBJ1-2; the D gene is possibly TRBD1 (5 bases). This CDR3 has 15 amino acids. Trimming took 4 bases from V and 5 from J, leaving 17 bases between them. Per the germline V gene, CDR1 is LGHNA and CDR2 is YSLEER. The CDR3 DNA sequence: TGCGCCAGCAGCCGAGACCCGGGGGACGGTTATGGCTACACCTTC. Amino acids: CASSRDPGDGYGYTF.

The rearrangement links TRBV12-3 or TRBV12-4 to TRBJ2-2; D is unclear. V lost 6 bases to trimming and J lost 0 bases, with 5 bases between them. The CDR3 is 13 residues long. CDR3: CASSDSNTGELFF. In DNA, the CDR3 is TGTGCCAGCAGCGACTCGAACACCGGGGAGCTGTTTTTT.

Many counts were recorded for this clonotype. The chain couples TRBV24-1 to TRBJ1-2; D is ambiguous. Germline values: CDR1 KGHDR, CDR2 SFDVKD. CDR3 length equals 13 residues. Trimming cost V 3 bases and J 4 bases, with 8 bases left between them. CDR3 sequence: CATSDGRVYGYTF. CDR3 sequence (DNA): TGTGCCACCAGTGATGGACGGGTCTATGGCTACACCTTC.

This clonotype was counted ten times or more. The chain uses TRBV2 and TRBJ2-2; D remains unclear. V lost 4 bases to trimming and J lost 1 base, with 10 bases between them. This CDR3 has 15 amino acids. Germline V gene sequence: CDR1 SNHLY, CDR2 FYNNEI. CDR3 in DNA: TGTGCCAGCAGTGCTATCAGGATGAACACCGGGGAGCTGTTTTTT. Translated: CASSAIRMNTGELFF. Variable domain in full (rest from reference TRBV2 and TRBJ2-2): EPEVTQTPSHQVTQMGQEVILRCVPISNHLYFYWYRQILGQKVEFLVSFYNNEISEKSEIFDDQFSVERPDGSNFTLKIRSTKLEDSAMYFCASSAIRMNTGELFFGEGSRLTVL.

Worth noting for this clonotype: A much larger clone sits a single nucleotide away, making a read error possible. Given the absence of the conserved phenylalanine or tryptophan at the CDR3 end, a read error is likely. The chain links TRBV7-8 to TRBJ2-7, with no clear D. The CDR3 length is 14 residues. In germline, CDR1 is SGHVS, CDR2 FQNEAQ. V was shortened by 6 bases and J by 2 bases, with 14 bases between the two germline ends. The CDR3 reads CASSQDRLPYEQYL. Here the CDR3 DNA reads TGTGCCAGCAGTCAGGACCGTCTCCCCTACGAGCAGTACTTA.

This clonotype was picked up a small number of times. The rearrangement uses TRBV5-1 and TRBJ2-7; 7 bases map to TRBD1. This CDR3 contains 15 residues. Trimming took 1 base from V and 1 from J; bases not matched to a gene: 5. CDR1 is SGHRS and CDR2 is YFSETQ in the germline V gene. The CDR3 nucleotides are TGCGCCAGCAGCTTGCAGGGGGAAAATTCCTACGAGCAGTACTTC. Translating it yields CASSLQGENSYEQYF.

This clonotype was detected a few times. This rearrangement joins TRBV20-1 to TRBJ2-7, with 10 nucleotides matching TRBD2. The CDR3 has 15 amino acids. CDR1 and CDR2 (germline): DFQATT, SNEGSKA (reference sequence). Losses at the gene ends were 2 bases for V and 5 bases for J; bases not matched to a gene: 9. CDR3: CSARREREGLNEQYF. In DNA, the CDR3 is TGCAGTGCTAGAAGAGAGCGGGAGGGCCTAAACGAGCAGTACTTC.

The chain has TRBV29-1 and TRBJ1-5; D gene unclear. The V end was cut by 0 bases, the J end by 8 bases, with 14 bases between. This CDR3 region has 14 residues. In germline, CDR1 is SQVTM, CDR2 ANQGSEA. CDR3 nucleotides: TGCAGCGTTGAAGATGAAGAGGGTGCGAAGCCCCAGCATTTT. Its translation is CSVEDEEGAKPQHF.

This clonotype was counted between two and nine times. This sequence joins TRBV7-9 and TRBJ2-4; D not resolved. The CDR3 has 12 amino acids. Trimming pared 2 bases from V and 6 bases from J, leaving 5 bases between. Germline-derived CDR1 and CDR2 are SEHNR and FQNEAQ (reference sequence). The CDR3 loop is CASSLSGNIQYF. In DNA form, the CDR3 reads TGTGCCAGCAGCTTATCCGGAAACATTCAGTACTTC.

This clonotype was picked up many times. This rearrangement joins TRBV29-1 to TRBJ1-5; no reliable D call. Trimming took 7 bases from V and 5 from J, leaving 18 bases between them. The germline gives CDR1 SQVTM, CDR2 ANQGSEA. This CDR3 is 14 amino acids long. This chain's CDR3 is CSARLPGTDQPQHF. CDR3 nucleotides: TGCAGCGCCAGATTGCCAGGAACAGATCAGCCCCAGCATTTT.

In its sample, this clonotype was seen a few times. V and J are TRBV12-3 or TRBV12-4 and TRBJ1-6; possibly TRBD1 for D (6 bases). With 3 bases removed from V and 17 bases from J, the gap between germline ends came to 17 bases. The CDR3 has 13 amino acids. The CDR3 nucleotides read TGTGCCAGCAGTTTTTTGGGAGACAGGTGGTTCCACTTT. Translating it yields CASSFLGDRWFHF.

This clonotype was seen many times. The chain uses TRBV14 and TRBJ1-3; D gene uncertain. Per germline, CDR1 SGHDN and CDR2 FVKESK. CDR3 size: 16 residues. V was clipped by 3 bases and J by 0 bases, with 12 bases between them. CDR3 nucleotide sequence: TGTGCCAGCAGCCATTTGACCCCAACCTCTGGAAACACCATATATTTT. It specifies CASSHLTPTSGNTIYF.

This clonotype was counted ten times or more. The V call is TRBV29-1, the J call TRBJ2-1; TRBD1 agrees at 11 bases. Per the germline V gene, CDR1 is SQVTM and CDR2 is ANQGSEA. The V and J ends lost 5 bases and 7 bases, in that order; junction bases with no gene match: 7. The CDR3 covers 14 residues. DNA for the CDR3: TGCAGCGTTTGGACAGGGGGCTTGGGAAATGAGCAGTTCTTC. Translation: CSVWTGGLGNEQFF.

Comment on this clonotype: A read error may explain this, as a much larger clone is one base away. This likely comes from a read error, as the CDR3 has no conserved phenylalanine or tryptophan at its end. The V call is TRBV9, the J call TRBJ1-4; D is unresolved. This CDR3 is 15 amino acids long. V was shortened by 7 bases and J by 7 bases, with 20 bases between the two germline ends. CDR1 is SGDLS, CDR2 YYNGEE, per germline. As DNA, the CDR3 is TGTGCCAGCGCTTACGGGGAGAGAGGAGTTGAAAAACTGTTTTCT. The encoded protein is CASAYGERGVEKLFS.

CDR3 sequence reads: CASSQAGPAVYEQYF. Written as DNA, the CDR3 is TGTGCCAGCAGCCAAGCGGGACCCGCGGTCTACGAGCAGTACTTC. The chain uses TRBV4-2 and TRBJ2-7; D may be TRBD1 or TRBD2 (5 bases each). The V end was cut by 1 base, the J end by 3 bases, with 13 bases between. Germline V gene sequence: CDR1 LGHNA, CDR2 YNFKEQ. This CDR3 contains 15 residues.

V is TRBV28 and J is TRBJ2-7; D possibly corresponds to TRBD1 (6 bases). CDR1 and CDR2 from the germline V gene are MDHEN and SYDVKM. The V gene lost 5 bases and the J gene lost 4 bases, with 15 bases spanning the gap. This CDR3 spans 14 amino acids. CDR3 coding DNA: TGTGCCAGCAGTACTCTGGGGACACGGTACGAGCAGTACTTC. Its translation is CASSTLGTRYEQYF.

Many counts were recorded for this clonotype. J is TRBJ1-1 and V is TRBV19; the D is unclear. CDR3 size: 13 residues. Germline loops: CDR1 LNHDA, CDR2 SQIVND (reference sequence). V was trimmed by 2 bases and J by 1 base, leaving 5 bases between them. CDR3 sequence reads: CASSISENTEAFF. The CDR3 DNA reads TGTGCCAGTAGTATATCCGAGAACACTGAAGCTTTCTTT.

The table lists this clonotype with many counts. The CDR3 DNA is TGCAGTGCCGACGGCAGATACTCAGGGAACCAAGAGACCCAGTACTTC. It translates to CSADGRYSGNQETQYF. The chain recombines TRBV20-1 with TRBJ2-5; TRBD1 might be the D (5 bases). The V gene's germline CDR1 is DFQATT and CDR2 SNEGSKA (reference sequence). This CDR3 is 16 amino acids long. V was pared by 6 bases and J by 0 bases, with 20 bases between.

This clonotype was counted a few times. The J gene is TRBJ2-7, the V gene TRBV7-9, with TRBD2 identical over 7 bases. The CDR3 totals 16 residues. Germline-derived CDR1 and CDR2 are SEHNR and FQNEAQ (reference sequence). With 0 bases clipped from V and 4 bases from J, the junction kept 9 bases outside the gene matches. CDR3 residues: CASSLAARESRYEQYF. CDR3 DNA: TGTGCCAGCAGCTTAGCCGCGCGGGAGTCCCGGTACGAGCAGTACTTC.

This clonotype was seen repeatedly, ten times or more. The V gene is TRBV12-3 or TRBV12-4, the J gene TRBJ2-6, with D possibly called TRBD1 or TRBD2 (6 bases each). This CDR3 has 15 residues. Trimming removed 5 bases at V and 2 bases at J, with 10 bases between. Written as DNA, the CDR3 is TGTGCCAGCAGTGCTCGGGGGCCTGGGGCCAACGTCCTGACTTTC. It codes for CASSARGPGANVLTF.

This clonotype was observed a few times. The chain couples TRBV20-1 to TRBJ2-7, with D tentatively TRBD2 (5 bases). In germline, CDR1 is DFQATT, CDR2 SNEGSKA (reference sequence). Trimming pared 5 bases from V and 7 bases from J, leaving 12 bases between. The CDR3 is 11 amino acids. CDR3 nucleotide sequence: TGCAGTGCTTATTCCGGGGTAGAGCAGTACTTC. It is translated as CSAYSGVEQYF.

The chain employs TRBV6-2 or TRBV6-3 and TRBJ2-5; D not certain. The CDR3 has 14 residues. The germline V gene encodes CDR1 MNHEY and CDR2 SVGEGT. V was shortened by 5 bases and J by 2 bases, with 12 bases between the two germline ends. DNA for the CDR3: TGTGCCAGCAGTATTATGGGAAATCAAGAGACCCAGTACTTC. Its protein is CASSIMGNQETQYF.

Written as DNA, the CDR3 is TGTGCCAGCAACCCTTCACGGGGAGGTAGAAGAACTAATGAAAAACTGTTTTTT. Its protein product is CASNPSRGGRRTNEKLFF. The V and J genes are TRBV12-3 or TRBV12-4 and TRBJ1-4; no definite D call. The length of the CDR3 is 18 residues. V was cut by 7 bases and J by 1 base, with 22 bases left in between.

The J gene is TRBJ1-5, the V gene TRBV5-1; possible D gene TRBD1, 5 bases. This CDR3 spans 15 amino acids. V gave up 4 bases and J gave up 2 bases, with 13 bases separating them. Germline CDR1 is SGHRS and CDR2 is YFSETQ. The CDR3 loop reads CASSPDGAGNQPQHF. In DNA form, the CDR3 reads TGCGCCAGCAGCCCGGACGGGGCAGGCAATCAGCCCCAGCATTTT.

This clonotype was detected ten times or more. The chain recombines TRBV6-5 with TRBJ2-3, with 14 bases that match TRBD2. J lost 1 base, V lost 6 bases, and 15 bases had no gene match. The CDR3 length is 20 residues. Germline CDR1 reads MNHEY; CDR2 reads SVGAGI. CDR3 in DNA: TGTGCCAGCAGGAGGCGGTTTGTAGGACTAGCGGGGGGCGGCACAGATACGCAGTATTTT. Amino acids: CASRRRFVGLAGGGTDTQYF.

This clonotype came up a few times. This rearrangement joins TRBV3-1 to TRBJ1-5; D gene uncertain. Germline CDR1 reads LGHDT; CDR2 reads YNNKEL (reference sequence). V lost 0 bases and J lost 14, with 8 bases in between. The CDR3 has 11 amino acids. The CDR3 bases are TGTGCCAGCAGCCAAGAGGCAGAGAAGCATTTT. It encodes CASSQEAEKHF.

Ten or more counts support this clonotype. The J gene is TRBJ2-6, the V gene TRBV9; D is unclear. This CDR3 has 13 residues. Trimming shortened V by 2 bases and J by 2 bases, and 2 bases separated the two germline ends. Germline CDR1 is SGDLS and CDR2 is YYNGEE. The CDR3 loop reads CASSVAGANVLTF. CDR3 bases: TGTGCCAGCAGCGTTGCTGGGGCCAACGTCCTGACTTTC.